Below, 26 T cell receptor beta chains from the same sample are listed, as sequenced in a study of cytomegalovirus exposure and HLA in healthy donors. PCR primers comprised 60 Vbeta and 13 Jbeta primers. Clones were read by immunoSEQ multiplex PCR, and TCRdb kept only the in-frame ones, dropping some. The table has around 170,000 clones, around 85% seen once; the top ten hold approximately 6.3%. The sequencing input was PBMCs. These TCRs come from a man aged 35-49 years in good health and CMV-seropositive.

This clone was observed once. The chain has TRBV7-2 and TRBJ1-1, with D possibly being TRBD1 (5 bases). The CDR3 extends over 15 amino acids. V lost 4 bases and J 8 bases, leaving 20 bases between the germline ends. The germline V gene has CDR1 SGHTA and CDR2 FQGNSA. DNA of the CDR3: TGTGCCAGCAGCTCATCGGGACTGCCAACGGGGGAAGCTTTCTTT. This translates into CASSSSGLPTGEAFF. The variable domain in full, completed from reference TRBV7-2 and TRBJ1-1, reads GAGVSQSPSNKVTEKGKDVELRCDPISGHTALYWYRQSLGQGLEFLIYFQGNSAPDKSGLPSDRFSAERTGGSVSTLTIQRTQQEDSAVYLCASSSSGLPTGEAFFGQGTRLTVV.

In this sample, this clone turned up a few times. V is TRBV29-1 and J is TRBJ1-1, with a possible D match to TRBD1 (5 bases). The CDR3 is 12 amino acids. Germline V gene data show CDR1 as SQVTM and CDR2 as ANQGSEA. V lost 1 base and J 8 bases, leaving 11 bases between the germline ends. The CDR3 nucleotides are TGCAGCGTTGAAGGACAGAAGGCAGAAGCTTTCTTT. This codes for CSVEGQKAEAFF.

A few counts support this clone. The chain uses TRBV18 and TRBJ1-5; no definite D call. Germline V gene data show CDR1 as KGHSH and CDR2 as LQKENI. V dropped 2 bases and J dropped 1 base, with 9 bases sitting between them. There are 15 residues in the CDR3. The CDR3, as DNA: TGTGCCAGCTCACCATTTGGGCAGAGCAATCAGCCCCAGCATTTT. Its translation: CASSPFGQSNQPQHF. Variable domain in full (rest from reference TRBV18 and TRBJ1-5): NAGVMQNPRHLVRRRGQEARLRCSPMKGHSHVYWYRQLPEEGLKFMVYLQKENIIDESGMPKERFSAEFPKEGPSILRIQQVVRGDSAAYFCASSPFGQSNQPQHFGDGTRLSIL.

The rearrangement joins TRBV7-9 to TRBJ2-7, with D perhaps TRBD2 (6 bases). The CDR3 extends over 14 amino acids. Germline CDR1 reads SEHNR; CDR2 reads FQNEAQ (reference sequence). Trimming cost V 7 bases and J 5 bases, with 18 bases left between them. The CDR3 here is CASIGGRGRNEQYF. Written as DNA, the CDR3 is TGTGCCAGCATAGGCGGGCGGGGAAGGAACGAGCAGTACTTC. Drawing the rest from reference TRBV7-9 and TRBJ2-7, the complete variable domain is DTGVSQNPRHKITKRGQNVTFRCDPISEHNRLYWYRQTLGQGPEFLTYFQNEAQLEKSRLLSDRFSAERPKGSFSTLEIQRTEQGDSAMYLCASIGGRGRNEQYFGPGTRLTVT.

V is TRBV27 and J is TRBJ2-1, with 12 nucleotides matching TRBD2. With 3 bases clipped from V and 0 bases from J, the junction kept 18 bases outside the gene matches. The CDR3 has 22 amino acids. Germline-derived CDR1 and CDR2 are MNHEY and SMNVEV (reference sequence). CDR3 in amino acids: CASSFPPVTLAGGISSYNEQFF. The DNA of the CDR3 is TGTGCCAGCAGTTTTCCCCCTGTTACTCTAGCGGGGGGGATCAGCTCCTACAATGAGCAGTTCTTC.

V and J are TRBV30 and TRBJ1-5, with 8 bases matching TRBD1. V was pared by 3 bases and J by 0 bases, with 13 bases of the junction left unmatched. This CDR3 is built from 18 residues. Germline CDR1 is GTSNPN and CDR2 is SVGIG (reference sequence). The CDR3 reads CAWRIPGTGRHSNQPQHF. The CDR3 DNA is TGTGCCTGGAGGATCCCCGGGACAGGCCGACATAGCAATCAGCCCCAGCATTTT.

CDR3 loop: CASSREGGGYTF. Written as DNA, the CDR3 is TGTGCCAGCAGCAGGGAGGGGGGCGGCTACACCTTC. V is TRBV21-1 and J is TRBJ1-2. TRBV21-1 is given as a pseudogene. The CDR3 consists of 12 residues.

This chain links TRBV29-1 with TRBJ1-2, with 11 positions matching TRBD1. The germline V gene encodes CDR1 SQVTM and CDR2 ANQGSEA. V lost 4 bases and J lost 4; bases outside the gene matches: 2. The CDR3 length is 13 residues. DNA for the CDR3: TGCAGCGTTGGGACAGGGGGCGGCTATGGCTACACCTTC. Protein product: CSVGTGGGYGYTF.

Comment on this clone: An end of the junction differs from the germline gene, which may be a read error. As DNA, the CDR3 is TGTGCCCGTAGCGGCACTGAAGCTTTCTTT. This encodes CARSGTEAFF. V and J are TRBV19 and TRBJ1-1; D ambiguous. The CDR3 is made up of 10 amino acids. CDR1 and CDR2 from the germline V gene are LNHDA and SQIVND (reference sequence).

This clone was detected only once. The rearrangement uses TRBV5-6 and TRBJ1-1; 10 bases match TRBD1. This CDR3 is built from 14 residues. J gave up 7 bases and V 4 bases, and 7 bases lay outside the gene matches. The germline V gene has CDR1 SGHDT and CDR2 YYEEEE. The CDR3: CASSQDRGRGEAFF. CDR3 nucleotides: TGTGCCAGCAGCCAAGACAGGGGGCGGGGTGAAGCTTTCTTT.

V gene TRBV5-1 combines with J gene TRBJ1-3; no reliable D call. Deletions cut 0 bases from V and 0 bases from J, with 13 bases between. This CDR3 region has 17 residues. Germline V gives CDR1 SGHRS, CDR2 YFSETQ. The CDR3 region has the DNA TGCGCCAGCAGCTTGGCTCCACACGGGATCTCTGGAAACACCATATATTTT. The encoded protein is CASSLAPHGISGNTIYF.

The rearrangement uses TRBV4-1 and TRBJ2-1; a weak D match, TRBD2 (5 bases). Trimming took 1 base from V and 4 from J, leaving 14 bases between them. Germline V CDR1 and CDR2: MGHRA, YSYEKL. This CDR3 region has 16 residues. CDR3 in amino acids: CASSQVPRGEYNEQFF. The DNA for the CDR3 is TGCGCCAGCAGCCAAGTTCCCCGGGGAGAGTACAATGAGCAGTTCTTC.

The chain carries TRBV9 and TRBJ2-3; perhaps TRBD1 as D (6 bases). Germline lookup yields CDR1 SGDLS and CDR2 YYNGEE. V was clipped by 6 bases and J by 1 base, with 15 bases between them. This CDR3 is 15 amino acids long. The CDR3, as DNA: TGTGCCAGCACCTTTGTGGGGGCAGGCACAGATACGCAGTATTTT. It specifies CASTFVGAGTDTQYF.

The V and J genes are TRBV7-8 and TRBJ1-5; tentative D call: TRBD1 (5 bases). Per germline, CDR1 SGHVS and CDR2 FQNEAQ. Trimming shortened V by 5 bases and J by 1 base, and 9 bases separated the two germline ends. The CDR3 consists of 14 residues. This CDR3 is CASSPRQSNQPQHF. Written as DNA, the CDR3 is TGTGCCAGCAGCCCCCGACAGAGCAATCAGCCCCAGCATTTT.

Note on this clone: This sample also contains other DNA sequences that code for the same CDR3. The rearrangement uses TRBV28 and TRBJ1-4, with TRBD1 matching over 11 bases. Per germline, CDR1 MDHEN and CDR2 SYDVKM. The CDR3 is made up of 15 amino acids. After removal of 6 bases from V and 10 bases from J, the junction contained 10 bases not matched to a gene. Written as DNA, the CDR3 is TGTGCCAGCAGCCTCAGGGGACAGGGGGGGGTAAAACTGTTTTTT. Its translation is CASSLRGQGGVKLFF.

The chain is built from TRBV15 and TRBJ2-5; 7 nucleotides line up with TRBD2. CDR1 and CDR2 from the germline V gene are LNHNV and YYDKDF (reference sequence). CDR3 length equals 13 residues. The V and J ends lost 4 bases and 5 bases, in that order; junction bases with no gene match: 4. Here the CDR3 reads CATSNGEGETQYF. The DNA of the CDR3 is TGTGCCACCAGCAACGGGGAGGGCGAGACCCAGTACTTC.

This clone occurred once. The rearrangement links TRBV27 to TRBJ2-2, with D possibly being TRBD2 (6 bases). The V gene's germline CDR1 is MNHEY and CDR2 SMNVEV (reference sequence). The CDR3 totals 17 residues. The V end was cut by 6 bases, the J end by 0 bases, with 17 bases between. The CDR3 region is CASRGEVGAANTGELFF. The CDR3 DNA reads as TGTGCCAGCAGAGGGGAGGTGGGAGCCGCGAACACCGGGGAGCTGTTTTTT.

V gene TRBV14 combines with J gene TRBJ2-1; TRBD2 matches at 10 bases. Germline V gene data show CDR1 as SGHDN and CDR2 as FVKESK. The CDR3 totals 19 residues. V gave up 0 bases and J gave up 0 bases; unmatched junction bases: 8. DNA for the CDR3: TGTGCCAGCAGCCAAGATAGGGGAGCGGGGGGGCCCTCCTACAATGAGCAGTTCTTC. It translates to CASSQDRGAGGPSYNEQFF.

The V call is TRBV14, the J call TRBJ2-5; TRBD1 matches at 12 bases. CDR1 SGHDN and CDR2 FVKESK come from the germline V gene. This CDR3 is 18 amino acids long. V gave up 4 bases and J gave up 7 bases; unmatched junction bases: 16. As DNA, the CDR3 is TGTGCCAGCAGCCGTGCTGGGACAGGGGGCTCCCTAAGTCGGACCCAGTACTTC. Its protein is CASSRAGTGGSLSRTQYF.

The CDR3, as DNA: TGTGCCTGGAGTACACCGACTAGCGCCACCGAAGAGACCCAGTACTTC. Protein sequence: CAWSTPTSATEETQYF. The chain links TRBV30 to TRBJ2-5, with 8 bases that match TRBD2. Trimming took 2 bases from V and 3 from J; bases not matched to a gene: 11. The germline gives CDR1 GTSNPN, CDR2 SVGIG (reference sequence). This CDR3 region has 16 residues.

The genes are TRBV7-6 and TRBJ1-3; unclear D gene. Trimming took 5 bases from V and 4 from J, leaving 15 bases between them. Germline V gene sequence: CDR1 SGHVS, CDR2 FNYEAQ. The CDR3 sequence is 15 residues long. DNA of the CDR3: TGTGCCAGCAGCCGAAGCGCAGGAGGCGGAAACACCATATATTTT. Amino acid sequence: CASSRSAGGGNTIYF.

The V and J genes are TRBV29-1 and TRBJ2-1; TRBD2 matches at 16 bases. The CDR3 sequence is 17 residues long. Germline V CDR1 and CDR2: SQVTM, ANQGSEA. CDR3 sequence (DNA): TGCAGTGGTTCCGGGACTAGCGGGGGGGCTTCCTACAATGAGCAGTTCTTC. It is translated as CSGSGTSGGASYNEQFF.

V and J are TRBV7-9 and TRBJ1-2, with a tentative D call TRBD1 (6 bases). V was trimmed by 1 base and J by 7 bases, leaving 13 bases between them. The CDR3 is 14 amino acids. CDR1 is SEHNR, CDR2 FQNEAQ, per germline (reference sequence). CDR3 DNA sequence: TGTGCCAGCAGCTTAGGGCCAGGGGATTCTGGCTACACCTTC. It yields the protein CASSLGPGDSGYTF.

The V call is TRBV9, the J call TRBJ1-2; D gene ambiguous. The CDR3 covers 10 residues. V dropped 7 bases and J dropped 8 bases, with 9 bases sitting between them. From germline, CDR1 is SGDLS and CDR2 YYNGEE. The CDR3 protein is CASGGRGYTF. CDR3 in DNA: TGTGCCAGCGGAGGGAGGGGCTACACCTTC.

The J gene is TRBJ1-2, the V gene TRBV6-6, with 11 bases lining up with TRBD1. Germline V gene sequence: CDR1 MNHNY, CDR2 SVGAGI (reference sequence). Unmatched junction bases numbered 8, after V lost 1 base and J lost 10 bases. CDR3 size: 15 residues. The CDR3 sequence: CASSYLKGDRGFYTF. Here the CDR3 DNA reads TGTGCCAGCAGTTACTTGAAGGGGGACAGGGGGTTCTACACCTTC.

CDR3 region: CASSSGAGVTQYF. The CDR3 coding sequence is TGTGCCAGTAGTAGTGGAGCGGGTGTTACGCAGTATTTT. This chain joins TRBV19 and TRBJ2-3; perhaps TRBD2 as D (6 bases). V was clipped by 4 bases and J by 8 bases, with 13 bases between them. Germline CDR1 reads LNHDA; CDR2 reads SQIVND (reference sequence). CDR3 length: 13 amino acids.